A single sample gave rise to the 20 T cell receptor beta chains below, sequenced in a study of T cell responses to AZD1222 COVID-19 vaccine. Using immunoSEQ multiplex PCR, the repertoire was profiled, and TCRdb retains in-frame clones only, with some absent. Here the sample spans some 96,000 clones, around nine tenths being singletons. The material sequenced was peripheral blood, taken on day 0 of AZD1222 vaccination. The receptors shown here come from an adult in good health.

This chain uses TRBV4-1 with TRBJ1-3, with no clear D. Trimming removed 1 base from V and 0 bases from J, with 4 bases in between. This CDR3 region has 14 residues. The germline gives CDR1 MGHRA, CDR2 YSYEKL. The CDR3: CASSQGLSGNTIYF. CDR3 bases: TGCGCCAGCAGCCAAGGCCTCTCTGGAAACACCATATATTTT.

V is TRBV25-1 and J is TRBJ2-2; the D is unclear. V was trimmed by 1 base and J by 6 bases, leaving 9 bases between them. The CDR3 totals 14 residues. CDR1 is MGHDK and CDR2 is SYGVNS in the germline V gene. Written as DNA, the CDR3 is TGTGCCAGCAGTGAATTTAGACTGGCCGGGGAGCTGTTTTTT. Its translation: CASSEFRLAGELFF.

This clone was picked up one time. The chain links TRBV27 to TRBJ2-2, with D possibly called TRBD1 or TRBD2 (5 bases each). This CDR3 has 15 residues. Trimming took off 0 bases at V and 6 bases at J, with 11 bases between the two ends. Germline CDR1 reads MNHEY; CDR2 reads SMNVEV (reference sequence). CDR3 loop: CASSLSWDVSGELFF. The DNA for the CDR3 is TGTGCCAGCAGTTTATCCTGGGACGTCTCCGGGGAGCTGTTTTTT.

V gene TRBV7-3 combines with J gene TRBJ2-3; D uncertain. V was pared by 2 bases and J by 0 bases, with 15 bases between. From germline, CDR1 is SGHTA and CDR2 FQGTGA. This CDR3 contains 17 residues. Here the CDR3 reads CASSLGTKPSSTDTQYF. The CDR3 nucleotides are TGTGCCAGCAGCTTAGGCACCAAACCGTCTAGCACAGATACGCAGTATTTT. The full variable domain, with the rest looked up from reference TRBV7-3 and TRBJ2-3, is GAGVSQTPSNKVTEKGKYVELRCDPISGHTALYWYRQSLGQGPEFLIYFQGTGAADDSGLPNDRFFAVRPEGSVSTLKIQRTERGDSAVYLCASSLGTKPSSTDTQYFGPGTRLTVL.

The chain is built from TRBV9 and TRBJ2-1; possible D gene TRBD2, 5 bases. Germline V CDR1 and CDR2: SGDLS, YYNGEE. This CDR3 has 15 residues. V was pared by 2 bases and J by 5 bases, with 14 bases between. The CDR3 sequence is CASSVYDYPDNEQFF. As DNA, the CDR3 is TGTGCCAGCAGCGTCTACGACTACCCGGACAATGAGCAGTTCTTC.

In its sample, this clone was seen once. The gene calls are TRBV7-3 and TRBJ2-3, with TRBD2 as a possible D gene (6 bases). The CDR3 covers 14 residues. Germline loops: CDR1 SGHTA, CDR2 FQGTGA. Between the trimmed V and J ends, which lost 5 bases and 2 bases, there was a span of 11 bases. The CDR3 nucleotides read TGTGCCAGCAGCCCCGGGGGAGACACAGATACGCAGTATTTT. This codes for CASSPGGDTDTQYF.

The chain has TRBV2 and TRBJ1-3, with no clear D. Germline assignment: CDR1 SNHLY and CDR2 FYNNEI. V was trimmed by 9 bases and J by 0 bases, leaving 15 bases between them. This CDR3 comprises 15 residues. The CDR3 spells CASIRGKISGNTIYF. For the CDR3, the DNA is TGTGCCAGTATCCGGGGAAAGATCTCTGGAAACACCATATATTTT.

The chain recombines TRBV2 with TRBJ2-5; D is ambiguous. V lost 5 bases to trimming and J lost 0 bases, with 7 bases between them. This CDR3 is 13 amino acids long. Germline V gene data show CDR1 as SNHLY and CDR2 as FYNNEI. The CDR3 protein is CASSSSYQETQYF. In DNA form, the CDR3 reads TGTGCCAGCAGTTCATCGTACCAAGAGACCCAGTACTTC. Full variable domain (missing parts from reference TRBV2 and TRBJ2-5): EPEVTQTPSHQVTQMGQEVILRCVPISNHLYFYWYRQILGQKVEFLVSFYNNEISEKSEIFDDQFSVERPDGSNFTLKIRSTKLEDSAMYFCASSSSYQETQYFGPGTRLLVL.

V is TRBV27 and J is TRBJ1-1; D is uncertain. The CDR3 has 13 residues. Germline CDR1 MNHEY, CDR2 SMNVEV (reference sequence). V gave up 2 bases and J gave up 5 bases, with 9 bases separating them. For the CDR3, the DNA is TGTGCCAGCAGTTTAAGAAGGGATACTGAAGCTTTCTTT. This translates into CASSLRRDTEAFF.

This chain joins TRBV7-6 and TRBJ2-1; 10 bases are shared with TRBD2. V trimming: 4 bases; J trimming: 2 bases; junction bases outside the gene matches: 5. The CDR3 is 16 amino acids. The germline gives CDR1 SGHVS, CDR2 FNYEAQ. CDR3 sequence reads: CASSSQSGRAYNEQFF. CDR3 nucleotide sequence: TGTGCCAGCAGCTCACAAAGCGGGAGGGCCTACAATGAGCAGTTCTTC.

This chain uses TRBV6-1 with TRBJ2-1; 7 nucleotides line up with TRBD2. V gave up 0 bases and J gave up 2 bases; unmatched junction bases: 10. From germline, CDR1 is MNHNS and CDR2 SASEGT. This CDR3 comprises 18 residues. In DNA, the CDR3 is TGTGCCAGCAGTGAAGCAAAGATAGCGGGCCCGACCTACAATGAGCAGTTCTTC. It codes for CASSEAKIAGPTYNEQFF.

This chain uses TRBV5-1 with TRBJ2-5; a weak D match, TRBD1 (5 bases). V was trimmed by 1 base and J by 5 bases, leaving 18 bases between them. This CDR3 spans 16 amino acids. Per the germline V gene, CDR1 is SGHRS and CDR2 is YFSETQ. The CDR3 coding sequence is TGCGCCAGCAGCTTGTGGCAGGGTGGGTCGAGGGAGACCCAGTACTTC. Amino acid sequence: CASSLWQGGSRETQYF. Complete variable domain (other parts from reference TRBV5-1 and TRBJ2-5): KAGVTQTPRYLIKTRGQQVTLSCSPISGHRSVSWYQQTPGQGLQFLFEYFSETQRNKGNFPGRFSGRQFSNSRSEMNVSTLELGDSALYLCASSLWQGGSRETQYFGPGTRLLVL.

This rearrangement joins TRBV13 to TRBJ2-2; D is unclear. The V gene lost 3 bases and the J gene lost 6 bases, with 14 bases spanning the gap. The CDR3 runs 15 residues. Germline CDR1 reads PRHDT; CDR2 reads FYEKMQ (reference sequence). CDR3 bases: TGTGCCAGCAGCTTTCGCCCCCGTCGGTCCGGGGAGCTGTTTTTT. Its protein is CASSFRPRRSGELFF.

By share, this clone counts as medium-sized. This sequence joins TRBV21-1 and TRBJ1-5. TRBV21-1 is labeled a pseudogene. The CDR3 loop spans 17 amino acids. Here the CDR3 reads CASSNPRQRHSNQPQHF. The CDR3 DNA is TGTGCCAGCAGCAACCCGCGCCAGCGACATAGCAATCAGCCCCAGCATTTT.

The chain carries TRBV19 and TRBJ1-6; D may be TRBD1 (5 bases). Trimming removed 6 bases from V and 0 bases from J, with 9 bases in between. Germline-derived CDR1 and CDR2 are LNHDA and SQIVND (reference sequence). There are 15 residues in the CDR3. CDR3 bases: TGTGCCAGTAGGCCAGGGATCTCCTATAATTCACCCCTCCACTTT. Its protein product is CASRPGISYNSPLHF.

The chain joins TRBV19 to TRBJ1-1; D call uncertain. The CDR3 is 18 residues long. Germline V gives CDR1 LNHDA, CDR2 SQIVND (reference sequence). Trimming took 2 bases from V and 0 from J, leaving 19 bases between them. As DNA, the CDR3 is TGTGCCAGTAGTATAAATAAAGTTTACCGTACTTTGAACACTGAAGCTTTCTTT. It specifies CASSINKVYRTLNTEAFF.

This clone is a singleton in its sample. V usage is TRBV28 and J usage is TRBJ1-5; D is unresolved. This CDR3 region has 15 residues. V was trimmed by 5 bases and J by 0 bases, leaving 11 bases between them. Germline loops: CDR1 MDHEN, CDR2 SYDVKM. The CDR3 region has the DNA TGTGCCAGCAGTACTCGGGGTTATAGCAATCAGCCCCAGCATTTT. Its protein product is CASSTRGYSNQPQHF.

V and J are TRBV18 and TRBJ1-6, with 9 positions matching TRBD1. V was pared by 3 bases and J by 10 bases, with 7 bases of the junction left unmatched. This CDR3 comprises 15 residues. Per germline, CDR1 KGHSH and CDR2 LQKENI. For the CDR3, the DNA is TGTGCCAGCTCACCCTTGGGACAGGGAGACTCACCCCTCCACTTT. Translated, it gives CASSPLGQGDSPLHF.

The chain couples TRBV7-9 to TRBJ2-1, with D perhaps matching TRBD2 (6 bases). Trimming shortened V by 1 base and J by 0 bases, and 10 bases separated the two germline ends. Germline-derived CDR1 and CDR2 are SEHNR and FQNEAQ (reference sequence). The CDR3 has 16 amino acids. The CDR3 is CASSLEVAASYNEQFF. The CDR3 coding sequence is TGTGCCAGCAGCTTAGAAGTAGCGGCCTCCTACAATGAGCAGTTCTTC.

The chain carries TRBV5-4 and TRBJ1-2, with a tentative D call TRBD1 (5 bases). V gave up 0 bases and J gave up 2 bases, with 17 bases separating them. Germline lookup yields CDR1 SGHNT and CDR2 YYREEE (reference sequence). The CDR3 runs 17 residues. CDR3 nucleotide sequence: TGTGCCAGCAGCTTGGATATTGGGGGGACGGAAAACTATGGCTACACCTTC. It translates to CASSLDIGGTENYGYTF.